This T cell receptor beta chain was recorded in a study of shared clonotypes between healthy human individuals. Using immunoSEQ multiplex PCR, the repertoire was profiled, and TCRdb retains in-frame clones only, with some absent. This sample has fewer than 1.8 million clones, with approximately 98.5% found just once. This clone was seen a single time. Its antigen is currently unknown. Findings and limits, study-wide: Incomplete sequencing of sorted subsets was indicated by rarefaction despite large depth.

Germline assignment: CDR1 MDHEN and CDR2 SYDVKM. This CDR3 has 14 amino acids. The V end lost 6 bases, the J end lost 4 bases, and 13 bases lay between the germline ends. This clonotype was obtained from a man aged 25 to 45 in good health. This rearrangement joins TRBV28 to TRBJ2-1, with D possibly being TRBD2 (6 bases). The material sequenced was naive CD4+ T cells sorted from blood. The subset was: CD45RA+ positively selected. The CDR3 bases are TGTGCCAGCAGCCTGACTAGACAGTACAATGAGCAGTTCTTC. Its protein is CASSLTRQYNEQFF.